The clone carrying this T cell receptor beta chain was counted only a few times. Its antigen remains unknown. TCR beta cDNA libraries had unique molecular identifiers. T cells numbering about 0.95 to 10 million gave rise to 400,000 to 550,000 cDNA molecules. TCRdb re-called the PCR reads through MiXCR, storing one row per CDR3 protein. This sample yields roughly 540,000 distinct CDR3 sequences, of which less than 40% are seen a single time; around 6.1% belongs to the top ten. The data were obtained in a study of post-analysis software for immune sequencing data. Background on the study: The disease courses covered relapsing-remitting, secondary progressive and progressive-relapsing multiple sclerosis.

The CDR3 spans 12 residues. Per the germline V gene, CDR1 is SGHRS and CDR2 is YFSETQ. With 0 bases removed from V and 9 bases from J, the gap between germline ends came to 9 bases. Broader study findings: Patients showed TRBV5-6, TRBV5-1 and TRBV20-1 among five TRBV segments more frequent than in controls. By F measure, samples from a shared preparation batch strongly co-clustered. People with multiple sclerosis had a significantly lower normalized Chao1 diversity than controls did.

Sequencing input: blood. The genes are TRBV5-1 and TRBJ1-2; possible D gene TRBD1, 6 bases. This clonotype was sampled from a girl aged 2-17 years with multiple sclerosis. The CDR3 protein is CASSLEGGSYTF. The CDR3, as DNA: TGCGCCAGCAGCTTGGAAGGGGGGAGCTACACCTTC.